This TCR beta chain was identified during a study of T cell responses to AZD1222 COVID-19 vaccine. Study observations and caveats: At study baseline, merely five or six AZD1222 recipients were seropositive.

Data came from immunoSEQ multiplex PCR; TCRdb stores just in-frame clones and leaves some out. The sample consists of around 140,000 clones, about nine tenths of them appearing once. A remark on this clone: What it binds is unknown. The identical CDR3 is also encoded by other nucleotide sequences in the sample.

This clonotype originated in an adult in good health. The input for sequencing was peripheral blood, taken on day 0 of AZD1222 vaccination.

The CDR3 DNA is TGTGCCAGCAGCTTAGGAGGAACGGGATCCTACGAGCAGTACTTC. It is translated as CASSLGGTGSYEQYF. The chain links TRBV7-2 to TRBJ2-7; D possibly corresponds to TRBD2 (5 bases). The V gene's germline CDR1 is SGHTA and CDR2 FQGNSA. The CDR3 runs to 15 residues. Trimming took 1 base from V and 1 from J, leaving 11 bases between them.